This T cell receptor beta chain emerged from a study of T-cell memory formation after mild COVID-19. For the study at large: TCR clustering was largely donor specific.

Concerning this clonotype itself: The antigen remains unidentified.

Overall study results and limits: Some clones that responded turned up in pre-infection memory, which suggests that cross-reactive memory joined in.

One entry per CDR3 protein, called by TCRdb with MiXCR from the 5' RACE reads. This sample yields 130,000 to 150,000 distinct CDR3 sequences, of which roughly a fifth are seen a single time; approximately 2.3% belongs to the top ten. V shed 6 bases and J 5 bases; nucleotides not matched to a gene: 2. The CDR3 totals 13 residues. The germline V gene encodes CDR1 MNHEY and CDR2 SVGAGI. The chain links TRBV6-5 to TRBJ2-1, with TRBD2 matching over 9 bases. Sequencing input: PBMCs or a T cell subset sorted from them (not recorded which). The source is an adult woman who had mild COVID-19 (a few samples of this study predate the infection). Cell type and time point are not known. CDR3 protein: CASRGTSNNEQFF. In DNA form, the CDR3 reads TGTGCCAGCAGGGGGACTAGCAACAATGAGCAGTTCTTC.